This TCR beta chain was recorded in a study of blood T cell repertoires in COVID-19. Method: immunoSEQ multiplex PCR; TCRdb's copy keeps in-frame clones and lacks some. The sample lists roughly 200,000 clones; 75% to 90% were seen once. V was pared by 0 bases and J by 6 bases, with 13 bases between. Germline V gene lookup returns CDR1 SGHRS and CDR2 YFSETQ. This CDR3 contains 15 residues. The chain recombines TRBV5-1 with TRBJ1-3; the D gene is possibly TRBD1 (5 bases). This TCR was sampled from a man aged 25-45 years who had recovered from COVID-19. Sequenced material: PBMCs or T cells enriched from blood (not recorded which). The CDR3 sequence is CASSLDRIELNTIYF. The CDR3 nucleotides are TGCGCCAGCAGCTTGGACAGGATTGAATTAAACACCATATATTTT.